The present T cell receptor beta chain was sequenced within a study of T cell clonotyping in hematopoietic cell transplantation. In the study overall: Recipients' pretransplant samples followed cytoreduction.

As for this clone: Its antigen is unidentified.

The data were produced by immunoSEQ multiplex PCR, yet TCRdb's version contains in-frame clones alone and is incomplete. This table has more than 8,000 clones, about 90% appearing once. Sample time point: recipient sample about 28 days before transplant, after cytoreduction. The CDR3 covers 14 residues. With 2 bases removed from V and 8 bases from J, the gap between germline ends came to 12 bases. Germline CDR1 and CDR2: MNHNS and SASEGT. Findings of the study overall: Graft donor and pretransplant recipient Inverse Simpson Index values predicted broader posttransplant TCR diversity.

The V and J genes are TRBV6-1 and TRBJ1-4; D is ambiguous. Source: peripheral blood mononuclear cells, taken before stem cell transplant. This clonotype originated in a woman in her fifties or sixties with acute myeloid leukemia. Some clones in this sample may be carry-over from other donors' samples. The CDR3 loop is CASSEIWGVEKLFF. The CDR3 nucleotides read TGTGCCAGCAGTGAAATATGGGGTGTAGAAAAACTGTTTTTT.